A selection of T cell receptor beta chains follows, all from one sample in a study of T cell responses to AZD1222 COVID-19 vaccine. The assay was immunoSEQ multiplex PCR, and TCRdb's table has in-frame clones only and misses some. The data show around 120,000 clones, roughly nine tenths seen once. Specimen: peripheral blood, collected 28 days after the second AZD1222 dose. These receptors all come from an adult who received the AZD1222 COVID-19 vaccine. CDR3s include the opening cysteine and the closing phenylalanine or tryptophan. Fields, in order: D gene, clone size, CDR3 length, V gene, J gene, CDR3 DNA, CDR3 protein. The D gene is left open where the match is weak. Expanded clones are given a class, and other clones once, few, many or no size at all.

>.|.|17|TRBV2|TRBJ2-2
TGTGCCAGCAGTGATGCTCGCCAGGACACCTCTACCGGGGAGCTGTTTTTT
CASSDARQDTSTGELFF
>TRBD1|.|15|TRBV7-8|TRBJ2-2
TGTGCCAGCAGAGAAACAGGGGGCCCCACCGGGGAGCTGTTTTTT
CASRETGGPTGELFF
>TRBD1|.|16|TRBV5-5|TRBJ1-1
TGTGCCAGCAGCCCCAGGGAGGGGGCTGGGAACACTGAAGCTTTCTTT
CASSPREGAGNTEAFF
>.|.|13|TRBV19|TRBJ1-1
TGTGCCAGTAGACGGGAAGGGCACACTGAAGCTTTCTTT
CASRREGHTEAFF
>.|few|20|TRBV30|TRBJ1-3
TGTGCCTGGATTTACCAAGAAGGGGCTAAAGATCTCCACTCTGGAAACACCATATATTTT
CAWIYQEGAKDLHSGNTIYF
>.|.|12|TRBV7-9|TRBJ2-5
TGTGCCAGCAGCTTAGTGGCGGAGACCCAGTACTTC
CASSLVAETQYF
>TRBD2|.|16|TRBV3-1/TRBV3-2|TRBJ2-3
TGTGCCAGCAGCCCTTACACGGGAGGGACGCGCGATACGCAGTATTTT
CASSPYTGGTRDTQYF
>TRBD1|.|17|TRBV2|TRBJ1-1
TGTGCCAGCAGTAGGACAGGGGGCAACGTAGCGAACACTGAAGCTTTCTTT
CASSRTGGNVANTEAFF
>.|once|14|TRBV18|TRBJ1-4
TGTGCCAGCTCACCGGGTTCAACTAATGAAAAACTGTTTTTT
CASSPGSTNEKLFF
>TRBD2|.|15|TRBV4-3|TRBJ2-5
TGCGCCAGCAGCCAAGTAGCGGGAGGGGCGGAGACCCAGTACTTC
CASSQVAGGAETQYF
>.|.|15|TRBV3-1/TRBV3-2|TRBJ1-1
TGTGCCAGCAGCCCCCCGGGAGGCTGGAACACTGAAGCTTTCTTT
CASSPPGGWNTEAFF
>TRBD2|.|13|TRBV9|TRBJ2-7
TGTGCCAGCAGCGTGGGACTATTTATGGAGCAGTACTTC
CASSVGLFMEQYF
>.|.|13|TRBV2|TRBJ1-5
TGTGCCAGTAGGGGGTTAGGGAATCAGCCCCAGCATTTT
CASRGLGNQPQHF
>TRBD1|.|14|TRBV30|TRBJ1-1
TGTGCGCAGCACCCACAGGGGAGGGAGACTGAAGCTTTCTTT
CAQHPQGRETEAFF
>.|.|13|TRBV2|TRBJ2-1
TGTGCCACCCAAACCACCTCTTACAATGAGCAGTTCTTC
CATQTTSYNEQFF
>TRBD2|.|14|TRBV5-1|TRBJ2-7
TGCGCCAGCACCGGGACTAGCGCGTCCTACGAGCAGTACTTC
CASTGTSASYEQYF
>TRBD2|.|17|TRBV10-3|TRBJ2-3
TGTGCCATCAGTGAACCCCCGGGCGGGAGGATCGCAGATACGCAGTATTTT
CAISEPPGGRIADTQYF
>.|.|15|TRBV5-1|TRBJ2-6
TGCGCCAGCAGCTCCGGGTCCTCTGGGGCCAACGTCCTGACTTTC
CASSSGSSGANVLTF
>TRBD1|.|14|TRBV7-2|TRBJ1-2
TGTGCCAGCAGCTCCAGGACAGGGTCCTATGGCTACACCTTC
CASSSRTGSYGYTF
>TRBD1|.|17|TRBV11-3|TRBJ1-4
TGTGCCAGCAGCTTGCCAGGGCGGGACAGGGTCGGCGAAAAACTGTTTTTT
CASSLPGRDRVGEKLFF
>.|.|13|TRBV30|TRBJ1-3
TGTGCCTGGCCCCCGGACGGATCCACCACCATATATTTT
CAWPPDGSTTIYF
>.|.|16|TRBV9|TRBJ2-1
TGTGCCAGCAGCGTAAGGGCCCCGCCACCCTACAATGAGCAGTTCTTC
CASSVRAPPPYNEQFF
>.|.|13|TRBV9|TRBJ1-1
TGTGCCAGCAGCGTAGCTCTGAGCACTGAAGCTTTCTTT
CASSVALSTEAFF
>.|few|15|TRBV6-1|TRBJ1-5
TGTGCCAGCAGTGAAAGGGGAAGCGGTCTTCAGCCCCAGCATTTT
CASSERGSGLQPQHF
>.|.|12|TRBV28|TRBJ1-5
TGTGCCAGTTCGGACGGCAATCAGCCCCAGCATTTT
CASSDGNQPQHF
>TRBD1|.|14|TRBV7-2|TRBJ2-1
TGTGCCTTTGGGACAGGGAGGTTGGGCAATGAGCAGTTCTTC
CAFGTGRLGNEQFF
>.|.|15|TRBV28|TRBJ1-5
TGTGCCAGCAGTTTTCTAATCAGACCGGATCAGCCCCAGCATTTT
CASSFLIRPDQPQHF
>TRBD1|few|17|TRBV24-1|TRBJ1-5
TGTGCCACCAGTGAATCAACAGGGGGTCTTAGCAATCAGCCCCAGCATTTT
CATSESTGGLSNQPQHF
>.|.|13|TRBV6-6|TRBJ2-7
TGTGCTACTCATGCCGGGGGAGACTACGAGCAGTACTTC
CATHAGGDYEQYF
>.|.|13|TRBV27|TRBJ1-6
TGTGCCAGCAGAGGTCAGGGGTCGTCACCCCTCCACTTT
CASRGQGSSPLHF
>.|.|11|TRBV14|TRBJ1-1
TGTGCCAGTTCGCCCGACACTGAAGCTTTCTTT
CASSPDTEAFF
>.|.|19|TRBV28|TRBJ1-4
TGTGCCAGCAGTTTAATTTTCATCCCCAGGGGCGCAACTAATGAAAAACTGTTTTTT
CASSLIFIPRGATNEKLFF
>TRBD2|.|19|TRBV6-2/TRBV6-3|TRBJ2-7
TGTGCCAGCAGTTACAGTTCGGGACTAGCCTCAGTTGGAGACTACGAGCAGTACTTC
CASSYSSGLASVGDYEQYF
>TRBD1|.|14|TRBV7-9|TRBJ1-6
TGTGCCAGCAGCTCGGGACAGTGGAATTCACCCCTCCACTTT
CASSSGQWNSPLHF
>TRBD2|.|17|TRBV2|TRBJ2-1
TGTGCCAGTCCGCTCCGGAGGGAGCGGGAGGTTCGGGATGAGCAGTTCTTC
CASPLRREREVRDEQFF
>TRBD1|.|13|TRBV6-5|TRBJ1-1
TGTGCCAGCACCAGGACAGGGGGCACTGAAGCTTTCTTT
CASTRTGGTEAFF
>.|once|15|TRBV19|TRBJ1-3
TGTGCCAGTAGTACAAGGACCTTCTCTGGAAACACCATATATTTT
CASSTRTFSGNTIYF
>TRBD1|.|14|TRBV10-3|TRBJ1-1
TGTGCCAGCCAAGGACAGGGGATGAACACTGAAGCTTTCTTT
CASQGQGMNTEAFF
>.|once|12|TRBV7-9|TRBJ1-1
TGTGCCATTTCCTGGGGTAACACTGAAGCTTTCTTT
CAISWGNTEAFF
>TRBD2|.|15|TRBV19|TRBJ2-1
TGTGCCAGTAGTATGTTCAAGCGGGAGGGCCGAGAGCAGTTCTTC
CASSMFKREGREQFF
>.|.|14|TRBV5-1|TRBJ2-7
TGCGCCAGCAGCTTGGAAAGGCCGGACGACGAGCAGTACTTC
CASSLERPDDEQYF
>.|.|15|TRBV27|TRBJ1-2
TGTGCCAGCAGTTTATCCTCACAGAGTTGGTATGGCTACACCTTC
CASSLSSQSWYGYTF
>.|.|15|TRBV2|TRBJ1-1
TGTGCCAGCAGTGGGCCGGGACACTGGAACACTGAAGCTTTCTTT
CASSGPGHWNTEAFF
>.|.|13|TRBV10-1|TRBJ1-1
TGCGCCAGCTCCGAAACATCGAACACTGAAGCTTTCTTT
CASSETSNTEAFF
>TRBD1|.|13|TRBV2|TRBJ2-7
TGTGCCAGCAGTGCCGACAGGGAACACGAGCAGTACTTC
CASSADREHEQYF
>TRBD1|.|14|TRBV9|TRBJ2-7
TGTGCCAGCAGCCCGGGACAGGGGGCATACGAGCAGTACTTC
CASSPGQGAYEQYF
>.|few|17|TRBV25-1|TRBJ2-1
TGTGCCAGCAGTTCCGCGAGAGGCCGCCATGAAGGCAATGAGCAGTTCTTC
CASSSARGRHEGNEQFF